The 28 T cell receptor beta chains given below trace back to one sample, sequenced in a study of blood T cell repertoires in COVID-19. Repertoires were generated with immunoSEQ multiplex PCR, while TCRdb's copy carries only in-frame clones and drops some. The data contain about 170,000 clones, about 86% of them singletons. Sequences were obtained from peripheral blood. The receptors were sampled from a man between 65 and 85 years old with active or convalescent COVID-19.

The J gene is TRBJ2-7, the V gene TRBV5-1, with 10 bases that match TRBD1. The germline V gene has CDR1 SGHRS and CDR2 YFSETQ. This CDR3 contains 15 residues. Unmatched junction bases numbered 5, after V lost 4 bases and J lost 1 base. This CDR3 is CASSPWTGGSYEQYF. DNA for the CDR3: TGCGCCAGCAGCCCTTGGACAGGGGGTTCCTACGAGCAGTACTTC. The variable domain in full, with the rest retrieved from reference TRBV5-1 and TRBJ2-7, is KAGVTQTPRYLIKTRGQQVTLSCSPISGHRSVSWYQQTPGQGLQFLFEYFSETQRNKGNFPGRFSGRQFSNSRSEMNVSTLELGDSALYLCASSPWTGGSYEQYFGPGTRLTVT.

The chain has TRBV5-6 and TRBJ2-1; D not resolved. The CDR3 is 15 residues long. Germline CDR1 and CDR2: SGHDT and YYEEEE. Deletions cut 5 bases from V and 0 bases from J, with 12 bases between. The CDR3 sequence is CASRRGRSSYNEQFF. As DNA, the CDR3 is TGTGCCAGCAGAAGAGGTAGGAGCTCCTACAATGAGCAGTTCTTC.

This clone appeared once. This CDR3 is CAISERGQVIMNTEAFF. The CDR3 region has the DNA TGTGCCATCAGTGAGAGGGGACAGGTTATAATGAACACTGAAGCTTTCTTT. This chain joins TRBV10-3 and TRBJ1-1; TRBD1 matches 8 bases. Unmatched junction bases numbered 8, after V lost 2 bases and J lost 0 bases. The CDR3 extends over 17 amino acids. CDR1 ENHRY and CDR2 SYGVKD come from the germline V gene.

V gene TRBV4-1 combines with J gene TRBJ2-3; a weak D match, TRBD1 (5 bases). The CDR3 sequence is 17 residues long. Trimming took 0 bases from V and 0 from J, leaving 13 bases between them. The V gene's germline CDR1 is MGHRA and CDR2 YSYEKL. The CDR3 bases are TGCGCCAGCAGCCAAGATCCCCGACAGCCTAGCACAGATACGCAGTATTTT. It codes for CASSQDPRQPSTDTQYF.

The V and J genes are TRBV12-3 or TRBV12-4 and TRBJ2-1; D call uncertain. This CDR3 comprises 13 residues. Trimming took off 3 bases at V and 7 bases at J, with 10 bases between the two ends. The CDR3, as DNA: TGTGCCAGCAGTTTTGGGCAGTGGAATGAGCAGTTCTTC. This sequence encodes CASSFGQWNEQFF.

V usage is TRBV7-9 and J usage is TRBJ2-7; 9 bases fit TRBD1. The CDR3 spans 15 residues. Trimming removed 2 bases from V and 2 bases from J; junction bases left unmatched: 4. Germline-derived CDR1 and CDR2 are SEHNR and FQNEAQ (reference sequence). The CDR3 DNA follows: TGTGCCAGCAGCTTAATGACAGGGGGGACCTACGAGCAGTACTTC. Protein sequence: CASSLMTGGTYEQYF.

DNA of the CDR3: TGTGCCAGCAGCACCTCTGGGGGGACCAACACCGGGGAGCTGTTTTTT. This codes for CASSTSGGTNTGELFF. The gene calls are TRBV11-2 and TRBJ2-2; tentatively, D is TRBD2 (6 bases). Germline-derived CDR1 and CDR2 are SGHAT and FQNNGV. Trimming removed 5 bases from V and 2 bases from J, with 15 bases in between. This CDR3 spans 16 amino acids.

The rearrangement links TRBV5-1 to TRBJ2-6; weak D call: TRBD2 (5 bases). Germline loops: CDR1 SGHRS, CDR2 YFSETQ. V shed 4 bases and J shed 1 base, with 9 bases lying between them. There are 15 residues in the CDR3. In DNA, the CDR3 is TGCGCCAGCAGCGTTGAGGGTTCTGGGGCCAACGTCCTGACTTTC. Residues: CASSVEGSGANVLTF.

The chain carries TRBV18 and TRBJ1-6; D perhaps matches TRBD1 (6 bases). Trimming took 5 bases from V and 5 from J, leaving 13 bases between them. CDR1 is KGHSH and CDR2 is LQKENI in the germline V gene. The CDR3 consists of 15 residues. The CDR3 protein is CASSVNRAHNSPLHF. The CDR3 DNA follows: TGTGCCAGCTCAGTCAACAGGGCCCATAATTCACCCCTCCACTTT.

Written as DNA, the CDR3 is TGTGCCAGCAGCTTGACAGGGGCGGAGTATGGCTACACCTTC. Translated: CASSLTGAEYGYTF. The rearrangement joins TRBV7-9 to TRBJ1-2; 8 bases are a match to TRBD1. Germline CDR1 SEHNR, CDR2 FQNEAQ (reference sequence). The CDR3 totals 14 residues. J was trimmed by 5 bases and V by 3 bases; bases with no gene match: 5. Full variable domain (outside the CDR3, taken from reference TRBV7-9 and TRBJ1-2): DTGVSQNPRHKITKRGQNVTFRCDPISEHNRLYWYRQTLGQGPEFLTYFQNEAQLEKSRLLSDRFSAERPKGSFSTLEIQRTEQGDSAMYLCASSLTGAEYGYTFGSGTRLTVV.

Points on this clone: Other nucleotide sequences from this sample produce the same CDR3. V usage is TRBV24-1 and J usage is TRBJ2-2, with D tentatively TRBD2 (7 bases). Looked up from germline, CDR1 is KGHDR and CDR2 is SFDVKD. Deletions cut 4 bases from V and 4 bases from J, with 12 bases between. This CDR3 has 15 amino acids. CDR3 in DNA: TGTGCCACCAGTGACCCTCGGGGGGCCACCGGGGAGCTGTTTTTT. This gives the protein CATSDPRGATGELFF.

The table lists this clone with a few counts. CDR3 bases: TGTGCCAGCAGCTTAATGCGGGACAGCCTGGGTAGCAATCAGCCCCAGCATTTT. This gives the protein CASSLMRDSLGSNQPQHF. This rearrangement joins TRBV7-8 to TRBJ1-5, with 7 bases matching TRBD1. The CDR3 is made up of 18 amino acids. The trim removed 2 bases at V and 0 bases at J, leaving 10 bases unmatched. CDR1 and CDR2 (germline): SGHVS, FQNEAQ.

This chain joins TRBV6-6 and TRBJ1-5, with D maybe TRBD1 (6 bases). The germline V gene encodes CDR1 MNHNY and CDR2 SVGAGI (reference sequence). The CDR3 consists of 15 residues. Trimming removed 5 bases from V and 0 bases from J, with 11 bases in between. Written as DNA, the CDR3 is TGTGCCAGCAGTCCCACAGGGTCTAGCAATCAGCCCCAGCATTTT. Its translation: CASSPTGSSNQPQHF.

V and J are TRBV12-3 or TRBV12-4 and TRBJ2-7; D is possibly TRBD1 (5 bases). CDR3 size: 13 residues. Trimming took off 5 bases at V and 2 bases at J, with 10 bases between the two ends. CDR3 sequence (DNA): TGTGCCAGCAGTAGCAGGGCGACCTACGAGCAGTACTTC. Its protein product is CASSSRATYEQYF.

The CDR3 nucleotides read TGCGCCAGCAGCCCCCATGGCGGTAATAGCAATCAGCCCCAGCATTTT. Its protein is CASSPHGGNSNQPQHF. This rearrangement joins TRBV4-1 to TRBJ1-5; D not certain. V lost 4 bases, J lost 0 bases, and 13 bases lay in between. This CDR3 spans 16 amino acids. Germline CDR1 MGHRA, CDR2 YSYEKL.

The chain employs TRBV9 and TRBJ2-2; TRBD1 aligns across 9 bases. The CDR3 is 16 amino acids. Germline lookup yields CDR1 SGDLS and CDR2 YYNGEE. The V gene end was trimmed by 3 bases and the J gene end by 1 base; junction bases not matched to a gene: 4. CDR3: CASSAPGQGNTGELFF. Here the CDR3 DNA reads TGTGCCAGCAGCGCGCCGGGACAGGGGAACACCGGGGAGCTGTTTTTT.

The chain joins TRBV7-2 to TRBJ2-3; D is possibly TRBD1 (5 bases). CDR3 length: 14 residues. With 8 bases removed from V and 0 bases from J, the gap between germline ends came to 12 bases. The germline CDR1 and CDR2 sequences are SGHTA and FQGNSA. CDR3 in amino acids: CASCRAGSTDTQYF. The DNA for the CDR3 is TGTGCCAGCTGCCGGGCAGGGAGCACAGATACGCAGTATTTT.

A note on this clone: It may be a read error: a sequence one base away is much more abundant. The genes are TRBV7-9 and TRBJ2-7, with TRBD2 matching over 9 bases. The CDR3 runs to 15 residues. J gave up 0 bases and V 1 base, and 1 base lay outside the gene matches. Germline V gene data show CDR1 as SEHNR and CDR2 as FQNEAQ (reference sequence). The DNA for the CDR3 is TGTGCCAGCAGCTTAGGACTAGCGGTCTCCTACGAGCAGTACTTC. Its translation: CASSLGLAVSYEQYF. Full variable domain (rest looked up from reference TRBV7-9 and TRBJ2-7): DTGVSQNPRHKITKRGQNVTFRCDPISEHNRLYWYRQTLGQGPEFLTYFQNEAQLEKSRLLSDRFSAERPKGSFSTLEIQRTEQGDSAMYLCASSLGLAVSYEQYFGPGTRLTVT.

The chain carries TRBV6-6 and TRBJ1-6; D is unresolved. Deletions cut 7 bases from V and 7 bases from J, with 14 bases between. Germline V gene sequence: CDR1 MNHNY, CDR2 SVGAGI (reference sequence). CDR3 length: 14 residues. CDR3 sequence (DNA): TGTGCCAGCACCCCACTTACAGTCAATTCACCCCTCCACTTT. This translates into CASTPLTVNSPLHF.

The rearrangement joins TRBV6-2 or TRBV6-3 to TRBJ1-3; 9 bases are shared with TRBD1. Germline loops: CDR1 MNHEY, CDR2 SVGEGT. Trimming at V came to 6 bases and at J to 4 bases, leaving 7 bases not matched to a gene. CDR3 length: 15 residues. The CDR3 nucleotides read TGTGCCAGCAGACCTGACAGGGGGACGGGAAACACCATATATTTT. Translated: CASRPDRGTGNTIYF.

In its sample, this clone was seen once. This chain uses TRBV25-1 with TRBJ2-1; 7 bases match TRBD2. With V trimmed by 5 bases and J by 1 base, 8 bases remained unmatched. This CDR3 contains 16 residues. Germline V gene lookup returns CDR1 MGHDK and CDR2 SYGVNS. CDR3 amino acids: CASSTPAGRSYNEQFF. The CDR3 DNA follows: TGTGCCAGCAGTACCCCAGCGGGAAGATCCTACAATGAGCAGTTCTTC.

This clone has a single count. The DNA for the CDR3 is TGTGCCAGCAGCCCACAGGGTATGGTGGGCTACGAGCAGTACTTC. Translating it yields CASSPQGMVGYEQYF. The genes are TRBV13 and TRBJ2-7; tentative D call: TRBD1 (6 bases). The CDR3 loop spans 15 amino acids. CDR1 PRHDT and CDR2 FYEKMQ come from the germline V gene (reference sequence). V was trimmed by 5 bases and J by 3 bases, leaving 17 bases between them.

This clone came up a few times. This chain connects TRBV7-9 to TRBJ2-3; D is perhaps TRBD1 (6 bases). The germline V gene has CDR1 SEHNR and CDR2 FQNEAQ (reference sequence). V was trimmed by 0 bases and J by 2 bases, leaving 15 bases between them. The CDR3 has 17 amino acids. The DNA for the CDR3 is TGTGCCAGCAGCTTAGCGCTAGTGACAGGAAACACAGATACGCAGTATTTT. It translates to CASSLALVTGNTDTQYF.

The J gene is TRBJ2-7, the V gene TRBV28; possible D gene TRBD2, 5 bases. This CDR3 is built from 12 residues. Germline V gene data show CDR1 as MDHEN and CDR2 as SYDVKM. V was clipped by 8 bases and J by 3 bases, with 11 bases between them. CDR3 in amino acids: CASGGIHYEQYF. Written as DNA, the CDR3 is TGTGCCAGCGGAGGCATTCACTACGAGCAGTACTTC.

This rearrangement joins TRBV15 to TRBJ2-5, with 15 bases that match TRBD2. Germline V gene data show CDR1 as LNHNV and CDR2 as YYDKDF (reference sequence). The V segment lost 2 bases and the J segment 7 bases; nucleotides outside the gene matches: 5. This CDR3 comprises 16 residues. The CDR3 nucleotides read TGTGCCACCAGCAGAAGGACTAGCGGGGGGGCCGGGACCCAGTACTTC. It codes for CATSRRTSGGAGTQYF.

The gene calls are TRBV14 and TRBJ2-2, with 7 bases lining up with TRBD2. Germline-derived CDR1 and CDR2 are SGHDN and FVKESK. The CDR3 extends over 16 amino acids. Trimming removed 2 bases from V and 5 bases from J; junction bases left unmatched: 8. CDR3 in amino acids: CASSQRRTSTTGELFF. Here the CDR3 DNA reads TGTGCCAGCAGCCAACGACGGACTAGTACTACCGGGGAGCTGTTTTTT.

V usage is TRBV5-1 and J usage is TRBJ2-1; 12 bases are a match to TRBD2. The V and J ends lost 4 bases and 9 bases, in that order; junction bases with no gene match: 11. The CDR3 contains 16 residues. Germline CDR1 SGHRS, CDR2 YFSETQ. CDR3 sequence (DNA): TGCGCCAGCAGCCCGCCGACTAGCGGGAGTTTAGTTGAGCAGTTCTTC. Protein product: CASSPPTSGSLVEQFF.

The chain couples TRBV9 to TRBJ2-1; a weak D match, TRBD1 (5 bases). Between the trimmed V and J ends, which lost 0 bases and 8 bases, there was a span of 9 bases. Looked up from germline, CDR1 is SGDLS and CDR2 is YYNGEE. This CDR3 comprises 13 residues. The CDR3 here is CASSVERGHEQFF. The DNA for the CDR3 is TGTGCCAGCAGCGTAGAAAGGGGCCATGAGCAGTTCTTC.